The clone carrying this T cell receptor (beta chain) has just a few counts. As yet, its antigen is unknown. The data were taken from a study of cytomegalovirus exposure and HLA in healthy donors. Looking at the study overall: Earlier, 100 million to 130 million unique TCR beta sequences were recovered from 170 million or so T cells by an analysis. General study findings and limits: The study carried out a later analysis of TCR beta sequences. It associated some 17,000 of them with specific HLA alleles at a false discovery rate of 0.05. Listed as cytomegalovirus-associated were over 150 TCR beta chains. Later analysis suggested most CMV-associated TCR beta chains were HLA-restricted.

The PCR was carried out with 60 Vbeta primers and 13 Jbeta primers. Some clones are missing from TCRdb's copy, which holds only in-frame ones; the method was immunoSEQ multiplex PCR. The table has around 170,000 clones, roughly 88% seen once. V gave up 6 bases and J gave up 2 bases; unmatched junction bases: 6. The CDR3 extends over 14 amino acids. CDR1 is SNHLY and CDR2 is FYNNEI in the germline V gene. The sample comprised PBMCs. The chain employs TRBV2 and TRBJ2-7; TRBD2 aligns across 8 bases. The sequence came from a woman younger than 30 in good health and CMV-seronegative. For the CDR3, the DNA is TGTGCCAGCAGCCGGAGCGGGGGCGCCTACGAGCAGTACTTC. As protein: CASSRSGGAYEQYF.